Listed here are 32 T cell receptor beta chains from one sample, sequenced in a study of T cell repertoires in cytomegalovirus infection. Each CDR3 protein gets one entry after TCRdb re-called the reads with MiXCR. The sample includes about 130,000 distinct CDR3 sequences, 32% seen only once; the top ten take roughly half. No cognate antigen is known for these TCRs. Material: CD8+ T cells from cultured PBMCs, obtained from culture after CMV antigen stimulation. These receptors originate from a human donor in good health (CMV status not recorded). Some clones in this sample may be carry-over from other donors' samples.

J is TRBJ1-2 and V is TRBV10-3; 7 bases match TRBD1. Germline V lookup: CDR1 ENHRY, CDR2 SYGVKD. This CDR3 spans 15 amino acids. Losses at the gene ends were 3 bases for V and 8 bases for J; bases not matched to a gene: 12. The CDR3 region has the DNA TGTGCCATCAGTGATGACCCAGGGGGAGGCTACGGCTACACCTTC. Its translation is CAISDDPGGGYGYTF.

In this sample, this clonotype turned up a few times. The chain employs TRBV6-5 and TRBJ1-2, with 9 nucleotides matching TRBD1. The CDR3 is 16 amino acids. Germline assignment: CDR1 MNHEY and CDR2 SVGAGI. V was pared by 2 bases and J by 5 bases, with 9 bases of the junction left unmatched. CDR3 residues: CASSYPIGQGWYGYTF. The CDR3 DNA follows: TGTGCCAGCAGTTACCCGATCGGACAGGGGTGGTATGGCTACACCTTC.

V is TRBV5-6 and J is TRBJ1-6; D is unresolved. V shed 4 bases and J shed 13 bases, with 15 bases lying between them. The CDR3 runs 13 residues. CDR1 is SGHDT and CDR2 is YYEEEE in the germline V gene. CDR3 sequence reads: CASSRDLLFPLHF. The CDR3 nucleotides read TGTGCCAGCAGCCGCGATCTACTTTTCCCCCTCCACTTT.

The V call is TRBV11-1, the J call TRBJ2-1; tentatively, D is TRBD1 (5 bases). The CDR3 is made up of 15 amino acids. The germline V and J ends were trimmed by 1 base and 0 bases, with 7 bases remaining between them. Looked up from germline, CDR1 is SGHAT and CDR2 is FQDESV (reference sequence). Here the CDR3 DNA reads TGTGCCAGCAGCTTAGACAGGCCCTCCTACAATGAGCAGTTCTTC. Translated: CASSLDRPSYNEQFF.

This clonotype was observed many times. V is TRBV6-5 and J is TRBJ1-6, with 10 bases that match TRBD1. Germline V gene lookup returns CDR1 MNHEY and CDR2 SVGAGI. The CDR3 is 14 amino acids. Trimming at V came to 4 bases and at J to 6 bases, leaving 0 bases not matched to a gene. CDR3 nucleotide sequence: TGTGCCAGCAGTTGGGACAGGGGTAATTCACCCCTCCACTTT. This codes for CASSWDRGNSPLHF.

CDR3 sequence (DNA): TGTGCCAGCAGTTTACATGGCGGAGAGACCCAGTACTTC. It is translated as CASSLHGGETQYF. V is TRBV28 and J is TRBJ2-5; D is unclear. Germline CDR1 and CDR2: MDHEN and SYDVKM. V lost 2 bases to trimming and J lost 4 bases, with 8 bases between them. CDR3 length: 13 residues.

The rearrangement uses TRBV4-1 and TRBJ1-6, with a possible D match to TRBD1 (5 bases). This CDR3 region has 17 residues. CDR1 is MGHRA and CDR2 is YSYEKL in the germline V gene. The V and J ends lost 4 bases and 4 bases respectively, with 17 bases between them. The CDR3 bases are TGCGCCAGCAGCCTTTTAATAGGGGTACAATATAATTCACCCCTCCACTTT. Translated, it gives CASSLLIGVQYNSPLHF.

Here the CDR3 reads CSAREAGTADEQYF. Here the CDR3 DNA reads TGCAGTGCTAGAGAGGCAGGGACGGCCGACGAGCAGTACTTC. The V gene is TRBV20-1, the J gene TRBJ2-7, with D possibly being TRBD1 or TRBD2 (5 bases each). This CDR3 is 14 amino acids long. Germline V CDR1 and CDR2: DFQATT, SNEGSKA (reference sequence). Trimming stripped 0 bases from V and 5 bases from J, with 14 bases between.

This clonotype showed up just a few times. The V gene is TRBV5-1, the J gene TRBJ1-1, with TRBD1 matching 12 bases. Unmatched junction bases numbered 6, after V lost 2 bases and J lost 4 bases. The CDR3 has 16 residues. The germline V gene has CDR1 SGHRS and CDR2 YFSETQ. CDR3 coding DNA: TGCGCCAGCAGCTTCGGGACAGGGGGCCTGGGCACTGAAGCTTTCTTT. Translation gives CASSFGTGGLGTEAFF.

This chain joins TRBV28 and TRBJ1-2; 9 positions match TRBD1. J gave up 3 bases and V 7 bases, and 6 bases lay outside the gene matches. The CDR3 contains 14 residues. The germline CDR1 and CDR2 sequences are MDHEN and SYDVKM. The DNA for the CDR3 is TGTGCCAGCACCGGGACAGGGAGTGACTATGGCTACACCTTC. Translation: CASTGTGSDYGYTF.

CDR3 sequence (DNA): TGTGCCAGCAGCTCAGGAGGGGACTCAGATACGCAGTATTTT. It yields the protein CASSSGGDSDTQYF. The V gene is TRBV7-3, the J gene TRBJ2-3, with D maybe TRBD2 (6 bases). CDR1 is SGHTA and CDR2 is FQGTGA in the germline V gene. CDR3 size: 14 residues. V lost 4 bases and J lost 4, with 12 bases in between.

The chain uses TRBV4-1 and TRBJ2-7; no clear D gene. The CDR3 has 15 amino acids. CDR1 MGHRA and CDR2 YSYEKL come from the germline V gene. Trimming removed 0 bases at V and 5 bases at J, with 14 bases between. The CDR3 protein is CASSQEALTQDEQYF. CDR3 bases: TGCGCCAGCAGCCAAGAGGCTCTTACCCAAGACGAGCAGTACTTC.

A note on this clonotype: Here the CDR3 omits its conserved ending phenylalanine or tryptophan, so a read error is the likely source. The chain links TRBV7-9 to TRBJ1-2; no clear D. CDR1 is SEHNR and CDR2 is FQNEAQ in the germline V gene (reference sequence). V was shortened by 3 bases and J by 1 base, with 6 bases between the two germline ends. The CDR3 loop spans 13 amino acids. The CDR3: CASSFSSNYGYTI. CDR3 in DNA: TGTGCCAGCAGCTTTTCTAGTAACTATGGCTACACCATC.

V usage is TRBV7-9 and J usage is TRBJ2-5; possible D gene TRBD1, 6 bases. Trimming removed 0 bases at V and 3 bases at J, with 8 bases between. This CDR3 is built from 14 residues. Germline V gene lookup returns CDR1 SEHNR and CDR2 FQNEAQ (reference sequence). The CDR3 DNA is TGTGCCAGCAGCTTAGCGGCAGGGGAAGAGACCCAGTACTTC. Translation: CASSLAAGEETQYF.

The chain joins TRBV4-1 to TRBJ2-7; 10 nucleotides match TRBD2. This CDR3 is built from 16 residues. The ends lost 1 base at V and 2 bases at J; junction bases unmatched: 5. The germline CDR1 and CDR2 sequences are MGHRA and YSYEKL. In DNA form, the CDR3 reads TGCGCCAGCAGCCAAGCTTTTCTAGCGGGGGCCTACGAGCAGTACTTC. This translates into CASSQAFLAGAYEQYF.

The chain links TRBV10-3 to TRBJ2-1; D unclear. The V end lost 7 bases, the J end lost 8 bases, and 15 bases lay between the germline ends. Germline CDR1 and CDR2: ENHRY and SYGVKD. This CDR3 is built from 13 residues. The CDR3 reads CAITQMGTDEQFF. The CDR3 region has the DNA TGTGCCATCACCCAAATGGGAACCGATGAGCAGTTCTTC.

The chain recombines TRBV9 with TRBJ1-2; weak D call: TRBD1 (5 bases). The CDR3 runs 14 residues. Germline V gene sequence: CDR1 SGDLS, CDR2 YYNGEE. V dropped 4 bases and J dropped 2 bases, with 12 bases sitting between them. CDR3 region: CASSTGTQNYGYTF. Written as DNA, the CDR3 is TGTGCCAGCAGCACCGGGACCCAAAACTATGGCTACACCTTC.

The chain joins TRBV7-2 to TRBJ2-7; D perhaps matches TRBD1 (6 bases). Germline V gene data show CDR1 as SGHTA and CDR2 as FQGNSA. This CDR3 has 15 amino acids. V lost 3 bases and J lost 7, with 19 bases in between. For the CDR3, the DNA is TGTGCCAGCAGCTTTTATCGAACAGGGTTGGGAGAGCAGTACTTC. Translation gives CASSFYRTGLGEQYF.

The rearrangement links TRBV4-1 to TRBJ1-4; possible D gene TRBD1, 6 bases. This CDR3 is 15 amino acids long. Trimming left V 4 bases short and J 7 bases short, with 16 bases between. CDR1 is MGHRA and CDR2 is YSYEKL in the germline V gene. The CDR3 DNA reads as TGCGCCAGCAGCCCTTCCGGGGGGCAGGGTGAAAAACTGTTTTTT. It is translated as CASSPSGGQGEKLFF.

The table lists this clonotype with many counts. V usage is TRBV7-8 and J usage is TRBJ2-1; 7 bases are a match to TRBD1. The CDR3 loop spans 15 amino acids. Per the germline V gene, CDR1 is SGHVS and CDR2 is FQNEAQ. Unmatched junction bases numbered 7, after V lost 5 bases and J lost 3 bases. This CDR3 is CASSRSDRVYNEQFF. CDR3 sequence (DNA): TGTGCCAGCAGCCGAAGTGACAGGGTCTACAATGAGCAGTTCTTC.

The J gene is TRBJ2-5, the V gene TRBV5-6; 8 nucleotides match TRBD1. The germline CDR1 and CDR2 sequences are SGHDT and YYEEEE. The length of the CDR3 is 14 residues. Trimming at V came to 3 bases and at J to 1 base, leaving 2 bases not matched to a gene. The CDR3 sequence is CASSWTGIQETQYF. The CDR3 DNA reads as TGTGCCAGCAGCTGGACAGGGATCCAAGAGACCCAGTACTTC.

There are a few counts of this clonotype. The chain links TRBV3-1 to TRBJ1-2; D ambiguous. CDR3 length: 13 amino acids. The V gene's germline CDR1 is LGHDT and CDR2 YNNKEL (reference sequence). The V gene lost 3 bases and the J gene lost 5 bases, with 10 bases spanning the gap. This CDR3 reads CASSHHTGYGYTF. CDR3 coding DNA: TGTGCCAGCAGCCATCATACTGGGTATGGCTACACCTTC.

The chain carries TRBV24-1 and TRBJ1-1; D is possibly TRBD1 (5 bases). CDR3 size: 15 residues. V was cut by 1 base and J by 4 bases, with 12 bases left in between. The germline V gene has CDR1 KGHDR and CDR2 SFDVKD. The CDR3 DNA reads as TGTGCCACCAGTGATTTAGAAGGGGTGGTCACTGAAGCTTTCTTT. Translation gives CATSDLEGVVTEAFF.

In its sample, this clonotype was seen a few times. The genes are TRBV28 and TRBJ2-7; D might be TRBD2 (6 bases). Germline CDR1 is MDHEN and CDR2 is SYDVKM. With 7 bases removed from V and 3 bases from J, the gap between germline ends came to 16 bases. The CDR3 runs to 14 residues. The CDR3: CASTEGLDLYEQYF. DNA of the CDR3: TGTGCCAGCACAGAGGGACTGGACCTCTACGAGCAGTACTTC.

The sample holds a few counts of this clonotype. The genes are TRBV6-4 and TRBJ2-5; maybe TRBD2 (6 bases). Germline lookup yields CDR1 MRHNA and CDR2 SNTAGT. V lost 4 bases to trimming and J lost 5 bases, with 11 bases between them. This CDR3 is built from 13 residues. CDR3 region: CASSVDAGETQYF. The CDR3 nucleotides are TGTGCCAGCAGTGTAGACGCGGGGGAGACCCAGTACTTC.

The chain joins TRBV5-1 to TRBJ1-2, with 8 bases identical to TRBD1. V shed 4 bases, J shed 8 bases, and the junction held 13 bases outside the gene matches. Germline values: CDR1 SGHRS, CDR2 YFSETQ. The CDR3 extends over 15 amino acids. CDR3 coding DNA: TGCGCCAGCAGCGCTCACCAGACAGGGGTGGCCGGCTACACCTTC. It encodes CASSAHQTGVAGYTF.

There are a few counts of this clonotype. This chain connects TRBV29-1 to TRBJ1-3; D is undetermined. Trimming pared 6 bases from V and 0 bases from J, leaving 9 bases between. Germline V gene lookup returns CDR1 SQVTM and CDR2 ANQGSEA. The CDR3 has 13 amino acids. The CDR3 nucleotides are TGCAGCGTCCTGGACTTCTCTGGAAACACCATATATTTT. Its translation is CSVLDFSGNTIYF.

The J gene is TRBJ2-3, the V gene TRBV7-6; no reliable D call. Germline loops: CDR1 SGHVS, CDR2 FNYEAQ. The germline V and J ends were trimmed by 1 base and 1 base, with 6 bases remaining between them. This CDR3 has 14 amino acids. CDR3 loop: CASSLDVGTDTQYF. Here the CDR3 DNA reads TGTGCCAGCAGCTTAGACGTAGGCACAGATACGCAGTATTTT.

This clonotype was detected a few times. The CDR3 bases are TGTGCCAGCAGCTTCGGGACCGGGGAGCTGTTTTTT. Protein product: CASSFGTGELFF. The chain recombines TRBV7-9 with TRBJ2-2, with no clear D. There are 12 residues in the CDR3. Trimming removed 3 bases from V and 5 bases from J, with 4 bases in between. Looked up from germline, CDR1 is SEHNR and CDR2 is FQNEAQ (reference sequence).

CDR3 bases: TGTGCCAGCAGTTTAGCGCTGGCCACTGAAGCTTTCTTT. Translated: CASSLALATEAFF. The chain links TRBV12-3 or TRBV12-4 to TRBJ1-1; D not certain. V was shortened by 0 bases and J by 4 bases, with 6 bases between the two germline ends. The CDR3 covers 13 residues.

CDR3: CSARGFQGMGSPLHF. As DNA, the CDR3 is TGCAGTGCTAGAGGTTTTCAGGGTATGGGTTCACCCCTCCACTTT. J is TRBJ1-6 and V is TRBV20-1, with D possibly TRBD1 on 5 matching bases. The germline V gene encodes CDR1 DFQATT and CDR2 SNEGSKA (reference sequence). The CDR3 runs to 15 residues. V lost 1 base and J lost 9, with 16 bases in between.

Concerning this clonotype: The junction does not match germline at one end; this may be a read error. The chain carries TRBV6-2 or TRBV6-3 and TRBJ2-7; 7 bases fit TRBD1. The CDR3 sequence is 17 residues long. The V gene's germline CDR1 is MNHEY and CDR2 SVGEGT. CDR3 region: CAGSYLVGEGASYEQYF. The CDR3 DNA sequence: TGTGCCGGCAGTTACCTCGTTGGAGAGGGGGCTTCCTACGAGCAGTACTTC.